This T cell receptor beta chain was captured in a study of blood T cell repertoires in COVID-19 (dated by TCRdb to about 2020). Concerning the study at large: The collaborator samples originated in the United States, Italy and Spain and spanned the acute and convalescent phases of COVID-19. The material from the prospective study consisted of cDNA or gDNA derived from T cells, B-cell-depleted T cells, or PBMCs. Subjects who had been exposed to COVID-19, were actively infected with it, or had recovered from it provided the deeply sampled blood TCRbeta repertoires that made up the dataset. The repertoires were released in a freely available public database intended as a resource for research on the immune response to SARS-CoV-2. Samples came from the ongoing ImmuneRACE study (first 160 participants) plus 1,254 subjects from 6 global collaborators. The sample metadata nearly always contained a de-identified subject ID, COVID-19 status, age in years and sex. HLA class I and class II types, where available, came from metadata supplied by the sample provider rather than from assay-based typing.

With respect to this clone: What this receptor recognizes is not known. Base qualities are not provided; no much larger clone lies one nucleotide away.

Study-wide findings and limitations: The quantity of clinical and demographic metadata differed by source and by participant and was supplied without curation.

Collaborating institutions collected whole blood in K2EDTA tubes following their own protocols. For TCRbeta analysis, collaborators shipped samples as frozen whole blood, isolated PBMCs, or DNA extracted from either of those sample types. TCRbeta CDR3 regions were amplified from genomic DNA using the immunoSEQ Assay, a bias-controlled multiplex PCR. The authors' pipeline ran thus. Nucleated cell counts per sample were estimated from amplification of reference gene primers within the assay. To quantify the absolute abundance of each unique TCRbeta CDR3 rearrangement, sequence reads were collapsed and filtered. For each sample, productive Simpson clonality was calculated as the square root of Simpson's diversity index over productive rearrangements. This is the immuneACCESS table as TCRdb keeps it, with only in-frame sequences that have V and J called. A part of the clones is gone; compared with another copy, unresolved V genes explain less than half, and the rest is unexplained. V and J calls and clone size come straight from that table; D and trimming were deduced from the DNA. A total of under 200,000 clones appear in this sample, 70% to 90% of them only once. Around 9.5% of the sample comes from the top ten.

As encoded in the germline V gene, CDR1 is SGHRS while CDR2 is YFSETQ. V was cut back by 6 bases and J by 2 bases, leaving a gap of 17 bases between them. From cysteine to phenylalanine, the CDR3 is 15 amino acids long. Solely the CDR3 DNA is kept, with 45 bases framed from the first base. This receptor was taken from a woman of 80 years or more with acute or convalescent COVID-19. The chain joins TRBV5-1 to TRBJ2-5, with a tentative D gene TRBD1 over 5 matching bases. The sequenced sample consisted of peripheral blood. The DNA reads TGCGCCAGCACCGCCCTGGGGCGGAATCAAGAGACCCAGTACTTC. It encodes CASTALGRNQETQYF. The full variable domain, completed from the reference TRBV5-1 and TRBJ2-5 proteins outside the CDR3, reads KAGVTQTPRYLIKTRGQQVTLSCSPISGHRSVSWYQQTPGQGLQFLFEYFSETQRNKGNFPGRFSGRQFSNSRSEMNVSTLELGDSALYLCASTALGRNQETQYFGPGTRLLVL.